This TCR beta chain was captured in a study of tumor-infiltrating lymphocytes in primary liver carcinoma. Blood RNA came from unsorted whole blood; germline DNA was also extracted. V shed 4 bases and J shed 5 bases, with 14 bases lying between them. Per germline, CDR1 SEHNR and CDR2 FQNEAQ (reference sequence). The length of the CDR3 is 15 residues. With about 470 ng total RNA as template and a constant-region primer, TCR beta cDNA was made. Amplification in three nested multiplex PCR rounds with slightly modified ARM-PCR gave rise to TCR beta libraries. TRBV1-TRBV30 forward and Cbeta reverse primers drove the first two roughly 10-cycle rounds. From the multiplex PCR reads, TCRdb called clonotypes with MiXCR, one entry per CDR3 protein. Of around 330,000 distinct CDR3 sequences in the sample, 50% to 75% are singletons; the top ten hold over 15%.

The TCR sequence derives from a woman aged 25-40 years with primary liver carcinoma and hepatitis B virus infection. V usage is TRBV7-9 and J usage is TRBJ2-2; D uncertain. What was sequenced was peripheral blood. The CDR3 spells CASSSPGPRTGELFF. The CDR3 DNA is TGTGCCAGCAGCTCCCCCGGGCCGAGGACCGGGGAGCTGTTTTTT.